This record covers a single TCR beta chain. Its antigen remains unknown. This sample was included in a study of OX40 agonist ivuxolimab in advanced cancers. Overall study context: Of the participants, about 40% had some prior anti-PD-1, anti-PD-L1 or anti-CTLA-4 therapy, which was allowed. Two patients with cutaneous melanoma and one with hepatocellular carcinoma, three in total, showed partial responses. Study-level results: Clonal expansion by week 6 occurred in CD4+ and CD8+ blood T cells (at 0.1 to 3.0 mg/kg).

Clones were sequenced by immunoSEQ multiplex PCR, and TCRdb holds only the in-frame ones, with some missing. The repertoire holds tens of thousands of clones, with around 82% as singletons. Exclusion applied to patients with autoimmune disease history or systemic immunosuppression. Sequences were derived from CD4+ or CD8+ T cells sorted from blood, sampled in a trial of the OX40 agonist ivuxolimab. The sequence was obtained from an adult with an advanced solid tumor such as melanoma, head and neck, liver or kidney cancer.

The CDR3 nucleotides read TGTGCCAGCAGTTCCCAGGGCGAGGGAAGGGAGCAGTACTTC. Amino acid sequence: CASSSQGEGREQYF. The genes are TRBV6-9 and TRBJ2-7, with D perhaps assigned TRBD1 or TRBD2 (5 bases each). The CDR3 is 14 amino acids. Between the trimmed V and J ends, which lost 4 bases and 7 bases, there was a span of 17 bases. Germline V gives CDR1 MNHGY, CDR2 SVAAGI.